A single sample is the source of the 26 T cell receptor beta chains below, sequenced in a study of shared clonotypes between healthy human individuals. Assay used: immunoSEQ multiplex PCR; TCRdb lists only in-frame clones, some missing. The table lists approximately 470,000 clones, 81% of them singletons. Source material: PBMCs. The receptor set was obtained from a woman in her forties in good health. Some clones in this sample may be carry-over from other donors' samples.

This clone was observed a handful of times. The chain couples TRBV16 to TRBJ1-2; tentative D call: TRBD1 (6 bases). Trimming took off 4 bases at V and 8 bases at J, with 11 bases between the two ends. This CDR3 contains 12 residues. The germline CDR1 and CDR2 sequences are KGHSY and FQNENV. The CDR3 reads CASSLRGFGYTF. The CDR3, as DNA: TGTGCCAGCAGCCTCAGGGGTTTCGGCTACACCTTC.

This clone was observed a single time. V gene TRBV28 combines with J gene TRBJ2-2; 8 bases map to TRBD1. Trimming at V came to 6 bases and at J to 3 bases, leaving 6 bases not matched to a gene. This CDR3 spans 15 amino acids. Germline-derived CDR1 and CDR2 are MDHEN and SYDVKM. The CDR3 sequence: CASRRTGTYTGELFF. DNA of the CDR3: TGTGCCAGCAGAAGGACAGGGACCTACACCGGGGAGCTGTTTTTT. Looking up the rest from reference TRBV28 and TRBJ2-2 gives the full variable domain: DVKVTQSSRYLVKRTGEKVFLECVQDMDHENMFWYRQDPGLGLRLIYFSYDVKMKEKGDIPEGYSVSREKKERFSLILESASTNQTSMYLCASRRTGTYTGELFFGEGSRLTVL.

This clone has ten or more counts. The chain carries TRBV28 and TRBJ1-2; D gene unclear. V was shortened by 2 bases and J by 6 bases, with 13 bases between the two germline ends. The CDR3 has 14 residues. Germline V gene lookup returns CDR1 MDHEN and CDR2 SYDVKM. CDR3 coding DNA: TGTGCCAGCAGTTTAGGAGCGGAGAGCAATGGCTACACCTTC. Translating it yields CASSLGAESNGYTF.

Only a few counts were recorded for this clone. The CDR3 bases are TGTGCCAGCAGTGAAGTTCCGCTGCAGTTCTTC. Protein product: CASSEVPLQFF. This chain connects TRBV6-1 to TRBJ2-1; D remains ambiguous. The length of the CDR3 is 11 residues. Trimming stripped 1 base from V and 12 bases from J, with 7 bases between. Germline CDR1 is MNHNS and CDR2 is SASEGT.

For the CDR3, the DNA is TGTGCCAGCAGCTTGGGGGGGCGTATGGGTGAGCAGTTCTTC. This sequence encodes CASSLGGRMGEQFF. The chain combines TRBV7-2 with TRBJ2-1; D is perhaps TRBD2 (7 bases). V lost 3 bases, J lost 9 bases, and 15 bases lay in between. There are 14 residues in the CDR3. Germline loops: CDR1 SGHTA, CDR2 FQGNSA.

Written as DNA, the CDR3 is TGTGCCAGCAGCACAAGCTTCTGGACTGAAGCTTTCTTT. This gives the protein CASSTSFWTEAFF. The chain couples TRBV11-3 to TRBJ1-1; D gene ambiguous. Germline-derived CDR1 and CDR2 are SGHNT and YENEEA. V lost 5 bases and J lost 5, with 12 bases in between. This CDR3 region has 13 residues.

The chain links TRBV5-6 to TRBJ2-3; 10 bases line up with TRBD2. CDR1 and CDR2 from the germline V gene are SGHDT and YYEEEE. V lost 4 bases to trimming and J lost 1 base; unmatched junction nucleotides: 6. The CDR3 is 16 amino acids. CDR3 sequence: CASSLRTSGGTDTQYF. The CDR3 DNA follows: TGTGCCAGCAGCCTCAGGACTAGCGGCGGCACAGATACGCAGTATTTT.

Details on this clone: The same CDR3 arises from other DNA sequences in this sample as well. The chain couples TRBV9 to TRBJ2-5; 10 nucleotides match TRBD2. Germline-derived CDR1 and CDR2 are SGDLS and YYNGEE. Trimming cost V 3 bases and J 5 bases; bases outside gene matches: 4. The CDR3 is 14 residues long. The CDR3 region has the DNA TGTGCCAGCAGCGCTAGCGGGAGAGGGGAGACCCAGTACTTC. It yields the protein CASSASGRGETQYF.

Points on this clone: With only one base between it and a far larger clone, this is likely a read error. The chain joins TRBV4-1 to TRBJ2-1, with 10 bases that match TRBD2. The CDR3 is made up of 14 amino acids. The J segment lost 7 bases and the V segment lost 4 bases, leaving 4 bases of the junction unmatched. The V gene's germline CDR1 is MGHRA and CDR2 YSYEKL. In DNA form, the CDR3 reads TGCGCCAGCAGCCGTACTAGCGGGGTTAATGAGCAGTTCTTC. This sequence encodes CASSRTSGVNEQFF.

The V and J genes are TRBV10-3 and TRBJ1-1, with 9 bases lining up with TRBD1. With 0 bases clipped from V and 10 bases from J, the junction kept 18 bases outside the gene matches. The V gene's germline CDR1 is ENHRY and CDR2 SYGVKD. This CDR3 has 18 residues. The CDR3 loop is CAISESVTGGRFRGGAFF. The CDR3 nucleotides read TGTGCCATCAGTGAGTCGGTAACAGGGGGCCGCTTTCGAGGAGGAGCTTTCTTT.

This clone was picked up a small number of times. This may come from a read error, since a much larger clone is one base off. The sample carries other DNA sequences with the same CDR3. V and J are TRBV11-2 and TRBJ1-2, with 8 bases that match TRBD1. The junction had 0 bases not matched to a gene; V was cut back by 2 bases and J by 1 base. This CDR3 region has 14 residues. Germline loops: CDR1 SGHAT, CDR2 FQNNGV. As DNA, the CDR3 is TGTGCCAGCAGCTTAACAGGGGGTAACTATGGCTACACCTTC. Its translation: CASSLTGGNYGYTF. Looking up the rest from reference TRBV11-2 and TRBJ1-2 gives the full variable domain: EAGVAQSPRYKIIEKRQSVAFWCNPISGHATLYWYQQILGQGPKLLIQFQNNGVVDDSQLPKDRFSAERLKGVDSTLKIQPAKLEDSAVYLCASSLTGGNYGYTFGSGTRLTVV.

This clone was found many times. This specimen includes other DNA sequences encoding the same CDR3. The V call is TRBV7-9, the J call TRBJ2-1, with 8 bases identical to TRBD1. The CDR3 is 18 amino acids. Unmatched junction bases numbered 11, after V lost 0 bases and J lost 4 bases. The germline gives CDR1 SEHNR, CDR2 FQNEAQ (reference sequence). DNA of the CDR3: TGTGCCAGCAGCTTAGCGCTTCACCAGGGGGCTCTATACAATGAGCAGTTCTTC. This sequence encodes CASSLALHQGALYNEQFF.

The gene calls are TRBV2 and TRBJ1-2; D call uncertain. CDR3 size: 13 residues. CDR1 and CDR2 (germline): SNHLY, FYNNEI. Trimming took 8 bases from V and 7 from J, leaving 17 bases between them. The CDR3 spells CASLEAIVGGYTF. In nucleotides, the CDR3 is TGTGCCAGCCTTGAGGCCATCGTAGGTGGCTACACCTTC.

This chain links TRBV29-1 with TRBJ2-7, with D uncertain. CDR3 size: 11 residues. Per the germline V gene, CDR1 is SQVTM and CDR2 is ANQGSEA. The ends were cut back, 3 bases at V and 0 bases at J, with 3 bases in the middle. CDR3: CSVEGSYEQYF. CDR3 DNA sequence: TGCAGCGTTGAGGGCTCCTACGAGCAGTACTTC.

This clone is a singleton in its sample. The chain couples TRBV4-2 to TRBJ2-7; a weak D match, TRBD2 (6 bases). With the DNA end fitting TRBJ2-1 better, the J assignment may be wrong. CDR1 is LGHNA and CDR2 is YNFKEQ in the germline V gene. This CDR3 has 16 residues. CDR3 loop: CASSQDPTSGYNEQFF. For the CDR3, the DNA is TGTGCCAGCAGCCAAGATCCGACTAGTGGCTACAATGAGCAGTTCTTC.

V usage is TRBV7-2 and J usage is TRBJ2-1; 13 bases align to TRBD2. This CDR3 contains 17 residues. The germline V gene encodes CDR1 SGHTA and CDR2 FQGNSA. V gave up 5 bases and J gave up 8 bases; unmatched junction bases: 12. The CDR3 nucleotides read TGTGCCAGCAGCGGCTGGACTAGCGGGAGCCTCCTTTATGAGCAGTTCTTC. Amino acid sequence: CASSGWTSGSLLYEQFF.

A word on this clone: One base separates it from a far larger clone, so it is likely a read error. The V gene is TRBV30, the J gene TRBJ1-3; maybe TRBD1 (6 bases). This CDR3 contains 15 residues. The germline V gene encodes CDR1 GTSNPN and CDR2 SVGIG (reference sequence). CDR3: CACSADRHSGNTIYF. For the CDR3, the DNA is TGTGCCTGTAGTGCGGACAGACATTCTGGAAACACCATATATTTT. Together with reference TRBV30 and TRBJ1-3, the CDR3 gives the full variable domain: SQTIHQWPATLVQPVGSPLSLECTVEGTSNPNLYWYRQAAGRGLQLLFYSVGIGQISSEVPQNLSASRPQDRQFILSSKKLLLSDSGFYLCACSADRHSGNTIYFGEGSWLTVV.

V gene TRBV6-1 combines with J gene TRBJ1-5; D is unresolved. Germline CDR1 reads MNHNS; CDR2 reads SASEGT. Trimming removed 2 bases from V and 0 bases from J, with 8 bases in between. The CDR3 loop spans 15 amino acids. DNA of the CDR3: TGTGCCAGCAGTGAAAACAGCCCTAGCAATCAGCCCCAGCATTTT. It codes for CASSENSPSNQPQHF.

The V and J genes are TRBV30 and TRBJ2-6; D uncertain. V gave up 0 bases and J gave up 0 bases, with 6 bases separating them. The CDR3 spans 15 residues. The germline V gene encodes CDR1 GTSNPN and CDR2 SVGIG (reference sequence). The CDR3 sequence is CAWSVKSSGANVLTF. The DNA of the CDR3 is TGTGCCTGGAGTGTCAAGAGCTCTGGGGCCAACGTCCTGACTTTC.

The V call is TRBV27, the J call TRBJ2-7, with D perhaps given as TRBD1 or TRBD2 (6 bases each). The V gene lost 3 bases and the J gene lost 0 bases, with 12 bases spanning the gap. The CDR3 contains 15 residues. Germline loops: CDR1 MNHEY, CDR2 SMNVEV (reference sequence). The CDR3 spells CASSFGGPGSYEQYF. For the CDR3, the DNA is TGTGCCAGCAGTTTCGGGGGCCCTGGCTCCTACGAGCAGTACTTC.

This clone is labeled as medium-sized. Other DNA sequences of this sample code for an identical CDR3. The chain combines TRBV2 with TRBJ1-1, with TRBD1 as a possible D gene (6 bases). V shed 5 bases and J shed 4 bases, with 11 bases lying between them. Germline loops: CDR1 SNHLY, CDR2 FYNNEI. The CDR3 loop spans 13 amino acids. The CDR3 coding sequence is TGTGCCAGCAGTCCAGGGGATGGCACTGAAGCTTTCTTT. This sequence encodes CASSPGDGTEAFF.

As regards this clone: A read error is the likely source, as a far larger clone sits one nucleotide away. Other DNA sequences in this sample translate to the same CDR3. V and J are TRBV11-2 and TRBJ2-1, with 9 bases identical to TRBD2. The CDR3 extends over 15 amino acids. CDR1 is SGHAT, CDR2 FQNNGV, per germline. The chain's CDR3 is CASSVQAGGYNEQFF. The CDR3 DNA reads TGTGCTAGCAGCGTGCAAGCGGGAGGATACAATGAGCAGTTCTTC.

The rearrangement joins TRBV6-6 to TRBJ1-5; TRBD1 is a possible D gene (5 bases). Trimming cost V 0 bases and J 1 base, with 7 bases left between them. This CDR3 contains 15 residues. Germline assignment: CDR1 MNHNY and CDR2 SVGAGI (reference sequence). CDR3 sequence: CASSYSRGSNQPQHF. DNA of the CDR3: TGTGCCAGCAGTTACTCGCGGGGCAGCAATCAGCCCCAGCATTTT.

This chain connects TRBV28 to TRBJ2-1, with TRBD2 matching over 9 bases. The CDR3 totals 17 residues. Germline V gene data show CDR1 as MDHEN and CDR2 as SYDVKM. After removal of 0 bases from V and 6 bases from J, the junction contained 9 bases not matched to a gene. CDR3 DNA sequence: TGTGCCAGCAGTTTATGGCTAGCGGGGACCTTGGGCAATGAGCAGTTCTTC. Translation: CASSLWLAGTLGNEQFF.

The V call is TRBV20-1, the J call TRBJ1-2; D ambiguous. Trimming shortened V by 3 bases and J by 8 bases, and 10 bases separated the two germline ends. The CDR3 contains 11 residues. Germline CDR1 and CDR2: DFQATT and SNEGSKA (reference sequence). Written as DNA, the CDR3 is TGCAGTGCTAGGGGAGGGAGGGGCTACACCTTC. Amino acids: CSARGGRGYTF.

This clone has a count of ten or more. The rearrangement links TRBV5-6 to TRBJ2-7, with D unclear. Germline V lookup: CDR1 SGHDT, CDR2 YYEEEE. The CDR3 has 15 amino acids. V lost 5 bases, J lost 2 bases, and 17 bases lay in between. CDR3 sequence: CASSFLRYSPYEQYF. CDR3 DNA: TGTGCCAGCAGTTTCCTCCGCTACTCACCCTACGAGCAGTACTTC.